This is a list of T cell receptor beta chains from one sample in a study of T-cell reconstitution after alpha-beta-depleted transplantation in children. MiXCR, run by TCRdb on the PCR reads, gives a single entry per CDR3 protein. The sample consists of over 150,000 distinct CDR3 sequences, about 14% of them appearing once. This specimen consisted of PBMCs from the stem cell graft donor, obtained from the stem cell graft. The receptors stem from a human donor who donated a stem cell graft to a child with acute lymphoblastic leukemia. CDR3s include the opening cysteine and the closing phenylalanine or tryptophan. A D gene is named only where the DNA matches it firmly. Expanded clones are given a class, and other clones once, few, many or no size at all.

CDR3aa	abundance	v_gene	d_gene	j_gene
CASSLEVGRSGNTIYF	many	TRBV5-1	NA	TRBJ1-3
CASSPTLLSGRKETQYF	many	TRBV7-2	TRBD2	TRBJ2-5
CASSSRRSETQYF	NA	TRBV7-2	NA	TRBJ2-5
CASSLRTAADTQYF	many	TRBV5-1	NA	TRBJ2-3
CSARKELAGDIETQYF	many	TRBV20-1	TRBD2	TRBJ2-5
CASSGARGRLSYNEQFF	NA	TRBV10-1	NA	TRBJ2-1
CASSQFMNQPQHF	few	TRBV23-1	NA	TRBJ1-5
CASSPGQGYEKLFF	many	TRBV5-1	TRBD1	TRBJ1-4
CSARIIGKNEDEQYF	NA	TRBV20-1	NA	TRBJ2-7
CSALGGRSGRYSNQPQHF	NA	TRBV20-1	NA	TRBJ1-5
CASSIPPSVSYEQYF	few	TRBV19	NA	TRBJ2-7
CASSQDSGRYNEQFF	many	TRBV5-1	TRBD2	TRBJ2-1
CASSAQGQDHEQYF	few	TRBV5-1	TRBD1	TRBJ2-7
CAISPGKFPSYEQYF	many	TRBV10-3	NA	TRBJ2-7
CASSTDWDPSLFDEQYF	many	TRBV28	NA	TRBJ2-7
CASSTPGRSGANVLTF	few	TRBV6-1	NA	TRBJ2-6